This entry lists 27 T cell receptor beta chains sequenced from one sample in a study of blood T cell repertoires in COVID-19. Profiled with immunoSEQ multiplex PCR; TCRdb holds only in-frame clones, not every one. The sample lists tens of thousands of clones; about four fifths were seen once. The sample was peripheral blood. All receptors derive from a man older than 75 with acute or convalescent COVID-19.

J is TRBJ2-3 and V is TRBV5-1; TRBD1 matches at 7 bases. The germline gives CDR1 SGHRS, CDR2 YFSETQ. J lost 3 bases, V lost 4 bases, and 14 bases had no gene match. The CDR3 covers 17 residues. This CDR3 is CASSPTPTGDGTDTQYF. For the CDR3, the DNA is TGCGCCAGCAGCCCGACCCCCACAGGGGACGGGACAGATACGCAGTATTTT.

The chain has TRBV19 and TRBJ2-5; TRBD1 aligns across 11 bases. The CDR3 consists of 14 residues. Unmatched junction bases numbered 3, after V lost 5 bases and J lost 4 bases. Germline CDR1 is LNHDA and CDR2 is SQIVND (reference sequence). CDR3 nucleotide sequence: TGTGCCAGTAGTCCGGACAGGGGGCGAGAGACCCAGTACTTC. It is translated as CASSPDRGRETQYF.

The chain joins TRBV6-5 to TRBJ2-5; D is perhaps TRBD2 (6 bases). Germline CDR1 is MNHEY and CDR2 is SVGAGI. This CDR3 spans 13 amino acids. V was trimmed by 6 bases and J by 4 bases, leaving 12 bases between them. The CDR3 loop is CASRGTLGETQYF. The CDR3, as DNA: TGTGCCAGCAGGGGGACTCTAGGAGAGACCCAGTACTTC.

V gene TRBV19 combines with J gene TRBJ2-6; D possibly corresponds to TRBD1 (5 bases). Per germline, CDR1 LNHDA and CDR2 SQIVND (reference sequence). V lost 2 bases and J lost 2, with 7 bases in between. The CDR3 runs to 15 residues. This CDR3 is CASSIKGTGANVLTF. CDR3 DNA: TGTGCCAGTAGTATAAAGGGGACTGGGGCCAACGTCCTGACTTTC.

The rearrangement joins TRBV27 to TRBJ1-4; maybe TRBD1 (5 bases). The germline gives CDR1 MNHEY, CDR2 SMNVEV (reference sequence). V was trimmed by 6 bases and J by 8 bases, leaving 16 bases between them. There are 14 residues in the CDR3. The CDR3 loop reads CASRGLGLGEKLFF. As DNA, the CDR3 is TGTGCCAGCAGGGGCCTGGGGCTGGGGGAAAAACTGTTTTTT.

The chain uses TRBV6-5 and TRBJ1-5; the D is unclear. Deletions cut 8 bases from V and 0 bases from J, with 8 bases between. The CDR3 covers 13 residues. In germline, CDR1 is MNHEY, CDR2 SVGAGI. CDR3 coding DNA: TGTGCCAGCCAAGACTATAGCAATCAGCCCCAGCATTTT. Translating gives CASQDYSNQPQHF.

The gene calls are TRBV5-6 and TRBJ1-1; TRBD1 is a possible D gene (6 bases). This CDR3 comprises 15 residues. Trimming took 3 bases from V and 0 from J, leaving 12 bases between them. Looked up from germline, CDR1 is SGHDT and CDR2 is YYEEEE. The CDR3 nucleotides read TGTGCCAGCAGCTACCTGGACAGAATGAACACTGAAGCTTTCTTT. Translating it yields CASSYLDRMNTEAFF.

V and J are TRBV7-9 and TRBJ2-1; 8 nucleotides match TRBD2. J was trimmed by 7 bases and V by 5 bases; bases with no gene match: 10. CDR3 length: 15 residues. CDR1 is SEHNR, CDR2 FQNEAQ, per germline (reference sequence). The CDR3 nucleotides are TGTGCCAGCAGCCCCGCGGGGGGACCAACGAATGAGCAGTTCTTC. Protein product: CASSPAGGPTNEQFF.

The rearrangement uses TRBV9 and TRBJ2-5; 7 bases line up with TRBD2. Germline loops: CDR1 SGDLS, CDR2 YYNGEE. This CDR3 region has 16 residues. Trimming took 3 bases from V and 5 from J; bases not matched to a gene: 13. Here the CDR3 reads CASSGGPRGGRETQYF. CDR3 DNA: TGTGCCAGCAGCGGCGGACCTCGCGGGGGAAGGGAGACCCAGTACTTC. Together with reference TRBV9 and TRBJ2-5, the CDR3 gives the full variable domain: DSGVTQTPKHLITATGQRVTLRCSPRSGDLSVYWYQQSLDQGLQFLIQYYNGEERAKGNILERFSAQQFPDLHSELNLSSLELGDSALYFCASSGGPRGGRETQYFGPGTRLLVL.

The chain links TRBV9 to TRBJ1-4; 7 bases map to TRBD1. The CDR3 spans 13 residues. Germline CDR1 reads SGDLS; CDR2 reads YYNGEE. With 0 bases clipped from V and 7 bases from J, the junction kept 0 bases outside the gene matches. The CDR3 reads CASSVGDSEKLFF. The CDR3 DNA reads TGTGCCAGCAGCGTAGGGGACAGTGAAAAACTGTTTTTT.

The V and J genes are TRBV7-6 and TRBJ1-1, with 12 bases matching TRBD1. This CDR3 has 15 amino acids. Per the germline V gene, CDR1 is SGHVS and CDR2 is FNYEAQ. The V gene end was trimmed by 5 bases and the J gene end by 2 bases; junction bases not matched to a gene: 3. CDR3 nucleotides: TGTGCCAGCAGCCGGGGACAGGGGGCAAACACTGAAGCTTTCTTT. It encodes CASSRGQGANTEAFF.

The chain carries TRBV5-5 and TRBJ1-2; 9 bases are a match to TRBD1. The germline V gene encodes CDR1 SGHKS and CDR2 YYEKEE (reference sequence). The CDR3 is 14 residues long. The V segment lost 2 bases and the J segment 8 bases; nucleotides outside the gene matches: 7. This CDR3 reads CASSFGTGSDGYTF. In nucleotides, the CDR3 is TGTGCCAGCAGCTTCGGGACAGGGAGTGACGGCTACACCTTC.

For the CDR3, the DNA is TGCGCCAGCAGCTTGGATCCGGGAAGTGGTCAGCCCCAGCATTTT. It translates to CASSLDPGSGQPQHF. The J gene is TRBJ1-5, the V gene TRBV5-1; D is unclear. V lost 0 bases to trimming and J lost 6 bases, with 13 bases between them. The CDR3 spans 15 residues. CDR1 and CDR2 from the germline V gene are SGHRS and YFSETQ.

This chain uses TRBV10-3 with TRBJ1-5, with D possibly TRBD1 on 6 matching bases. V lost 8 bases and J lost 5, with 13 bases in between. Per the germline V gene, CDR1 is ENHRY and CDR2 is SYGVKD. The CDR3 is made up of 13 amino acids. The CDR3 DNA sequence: TGTGCCATCGCGGGGGGGCTGGATCAGCCCCAGCATTTT. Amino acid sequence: CAIAGGLDQPQHF.

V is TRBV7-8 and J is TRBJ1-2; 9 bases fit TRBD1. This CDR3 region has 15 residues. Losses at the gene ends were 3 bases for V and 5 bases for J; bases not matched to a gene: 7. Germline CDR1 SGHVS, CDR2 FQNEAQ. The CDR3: CASSFTGTGLYGYTF. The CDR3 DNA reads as TGTGCCAGCAGCTTTACCGGGACAGGGCTATATGGCTACACCTTC.

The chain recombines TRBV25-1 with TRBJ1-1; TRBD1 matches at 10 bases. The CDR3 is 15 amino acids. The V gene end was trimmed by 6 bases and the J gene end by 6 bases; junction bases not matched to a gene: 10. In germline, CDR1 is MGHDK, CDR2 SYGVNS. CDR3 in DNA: TGTGCCAGCAGGCCCGGGACAGGGGTTCCCGCTGAAGCTTTCTTT. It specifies CASRPGTGVPAEAFF.

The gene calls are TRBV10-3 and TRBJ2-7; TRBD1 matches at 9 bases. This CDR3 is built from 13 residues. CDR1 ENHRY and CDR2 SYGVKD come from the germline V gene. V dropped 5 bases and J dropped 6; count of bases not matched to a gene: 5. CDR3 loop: CAISKGQGGEQYF. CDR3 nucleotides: TGTGCCATCAGTAAGGGACAGGGAGGCGAGCAGTACTTC.

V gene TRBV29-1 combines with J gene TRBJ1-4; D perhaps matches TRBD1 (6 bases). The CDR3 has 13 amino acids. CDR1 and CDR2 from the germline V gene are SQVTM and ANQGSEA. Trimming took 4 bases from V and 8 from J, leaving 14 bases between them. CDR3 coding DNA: TGCAGCGTTGGCGACAGGTCGGGGGAAAAACTGTTTTTT. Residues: CSVGDRSGEKLFF.

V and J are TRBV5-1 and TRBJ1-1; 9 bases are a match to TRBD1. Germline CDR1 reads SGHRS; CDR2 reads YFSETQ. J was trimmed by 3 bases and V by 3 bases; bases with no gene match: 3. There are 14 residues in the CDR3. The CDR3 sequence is CASSWDREDTEAFF. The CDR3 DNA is TGCGCCAGCAGCTGGGACAGGGAGGACACTGAAGCTTTCTTT.

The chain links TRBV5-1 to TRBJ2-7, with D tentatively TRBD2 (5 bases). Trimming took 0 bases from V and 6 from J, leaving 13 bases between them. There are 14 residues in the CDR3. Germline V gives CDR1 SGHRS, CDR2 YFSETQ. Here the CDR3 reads CASSLAASKGEQYF. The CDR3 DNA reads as TGCGCCAGCAGCTTGGCAGCTAGCAAGGGCGAGCAGTACTTC.

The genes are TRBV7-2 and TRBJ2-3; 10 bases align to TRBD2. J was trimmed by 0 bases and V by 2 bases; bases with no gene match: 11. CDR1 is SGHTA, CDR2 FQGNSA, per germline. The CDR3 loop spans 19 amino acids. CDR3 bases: TGTGCCAGCAGCTTAAAGTATCCTAGCGGGGGAGTGAGCACAGATACGCAGTATTTT. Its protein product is CASSLKYPSGGVSTDTQYF.

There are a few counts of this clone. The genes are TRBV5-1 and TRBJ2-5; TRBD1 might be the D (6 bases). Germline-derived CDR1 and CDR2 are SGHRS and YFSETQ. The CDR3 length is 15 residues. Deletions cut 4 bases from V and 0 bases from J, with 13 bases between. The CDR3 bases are TGCGCCAGCAGCCGGGACATACGGTACCAAGAGACCCAGTACTTC. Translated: CASSRDIRYQETQYF.

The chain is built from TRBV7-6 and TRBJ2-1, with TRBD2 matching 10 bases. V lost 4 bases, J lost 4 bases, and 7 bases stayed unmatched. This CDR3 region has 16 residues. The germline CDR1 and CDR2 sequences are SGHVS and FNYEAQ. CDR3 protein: CASSYSTSGVYNEQFF. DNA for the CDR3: TGTGCCAGCAGCTATTCAACTAGCGGGGTGTACAATGAGCAGTTCTTC.

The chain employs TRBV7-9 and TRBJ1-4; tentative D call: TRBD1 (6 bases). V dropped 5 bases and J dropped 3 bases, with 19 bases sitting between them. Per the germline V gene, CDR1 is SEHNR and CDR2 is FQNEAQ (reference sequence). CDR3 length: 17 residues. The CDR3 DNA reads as TGTGCCAGCAGCCCCCGACCAGTCAGGGGCCCTAATGAAAAACTGTTTTTT. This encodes CASSPRPVRGPNEKLFF.

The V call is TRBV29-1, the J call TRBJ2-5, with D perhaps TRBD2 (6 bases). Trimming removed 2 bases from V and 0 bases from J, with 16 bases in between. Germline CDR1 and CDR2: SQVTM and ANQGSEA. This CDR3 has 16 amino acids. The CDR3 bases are TGCAGCGTTGAACCTACTACCGGGACTCACCAAGAGACCCAGTACTTC. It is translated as CSVEPTTGTHQETQYF.

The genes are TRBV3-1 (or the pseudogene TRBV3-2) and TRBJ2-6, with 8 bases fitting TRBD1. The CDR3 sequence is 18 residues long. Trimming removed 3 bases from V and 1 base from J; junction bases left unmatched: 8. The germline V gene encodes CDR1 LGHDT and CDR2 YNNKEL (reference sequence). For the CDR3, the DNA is TGTGCCAGCAGCCAGGCCGGGACAGGTCGATCTGGGGCCAACGTCCTGACTTTC. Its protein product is CASSQAGTGRSGANVLTF.

The CDR3 DNA sequence: TGTGCCAGCAGCTTAGGACGGACTGGAAATGAGCAGTTCTTC. Protein sequence: CASSLGRTGNEQFF. The chain recombines TRBV7-3 with TRBJ2-1; perhaps TRBD2 as D (5 bases). The CDR3 runs 14 residues. Germline CDR1 reads SGHTA; CDR2 reads FQGTGA. Between the trimmed V and J ends, which lost 2 bases and 7 bases, there was a span of 12 bases.